These 22 T cell receptor beta chains share one sample of origin, sequenced in a study of T cell responses to AZD1222 COVID-19 vaccine (dated by TCRdb to 2020 to 2023). The time point label, as the study defines it: baseline before first vaccination. To prepare the library, the immunoSEQ multiplex PCR assay was applied. Entries here come from immuneACCESS through TCRdb and include only in-frame sequences with V and J called. Some clones fail to appear in such tables; in the studies checked, an unresolved V gene covers under half of the shortfall, and the cause of the remainder is unknown. For this sample there are some 200,000 clones; approximately 91% appear just once. The ten largest clones take up 0.99% of the sample. This material consisted of peripheral blood, taken on day 0 of AZD1222 vaccination. All receptors derive from an adult in good health.

The rearrangement joins TRBV11-2 to TRBJ2-1, with 10 bases identical to TRBD2. The CDR3 is 17 residues long. V gave up 3 bases and J gave up 7 bases; unmatched junction bases: 12. Germline V CDR1 and CDR2: SGHAT, FQNNGV. CDR3 nucleotide sequence: TGTGCCAGCAGCTTTCTCGTTCTAGCGGGAGTCAATAATGAGCAGTTCTTC. It codes for CASSFLVLAGVNNEQFF. Together with reference TRBV11-2 and TRBJ2-1, the CDR3 gives the full variable domain: EAGVAQSPRYKIIEKRQSVAFWCNPISGHATLYWYQQILGQGPKLLIQFQNNGVVDDSQLPKDRFSAERLKGVDSTLKIQPAKLEDSAVYLCASSFLVLAGVNNEQFFGPGTRLTVL.

This clone occurred a few times. The V call is TRBV7-6, the J call TRBJ1-6; possibly TRBD1 for D (5 bases). Germline V gives CDR1 SGHVS, CDR2 FNYEAQ. The CDR3 length is 16 residues. Trimming pared 2 bases from V and 8 bases from J, leaving 16 bases between. In DNA form, the CDR3 reads TGTGCCAGCAGCTTACAGGGTGGAAAGCTTGATTCACCCCTCCACTTT. Translating gives CASSLQGGKLDSPLHF. Full variable domain (remainder filled in from reference TRBV7-6 and TRBJ1-6): GAGVSQSPRYKVTKRGQDVALRCDPISGHVSLYWYRQALGQGPEFLTYFNYEAQQDKSGLPNDRFSAERPEGSISTLTIQRTEQRDSAMYRCASSLQGGKLDSPLHFGNGTRLTVT.

The V gene is TRBV19, the J gene TRBJ1-1, with D maybe TRBD1 (6 bases). This CDR3 contains 14 residues. Germline V gene sequence: CDR1 LNHDA, CDR2 SQIVND (reference sequence). Trimming removed 6 bases at V and 4 bases at J, with 15 bases between. CDR3 sequence reads: CASRTKTGSTEAFF. The CDR3 nucleotides are TGTGCCAGTAGGACTAAAACAGGGAGCACTGAAGCTTTCTTT. The whole variable domain, remainder taken from reference TRBV19 and TRBJ1-1, is DGGITQSPKYLFRKEGQNVTLSCEQNLNHDAMYWYRQDPGQGLRLIYYSQIVNDFQKGDIAEGYSVSREKKESFPLTVTSAQKNPTAFYLCASRTKTGSTEAFFGQGTRLTVV.

The V and J genes are TRBV27 and TRBJ1-4, with D hard to call. Trimming stripped 3 bases from V and 8 bases from J, with 10 bases between. Germline CDR1 is MNHEY and CDR2 is SMNVEV (reference sequence). The CDR3 is 13 amino acids. The CDR3 nucleotides read TGTGCCAGCAGTTTGAAGGTTAGAGAAAAACTGTTTTTT. This codes for CASSLKVREKLFF.

This chain connects TRBV24-1 to TRBJ1-2, with TRBD1 as a possible D gene (6 bases). The CDR3 spans 15 residues. The germline V and J ends were trimmed by 4 bases and 4 bases, with 15 bases remaining between them. Germline CDR1 reads KGHDR; CDR2 reads SFDVKD. The CDR3 reads CATSDRTGRGYGYTF. The CDR3 DNA reads as TGTGCCACCAGTGACCGTACAGGGAGGGGCTATGGCTACACCTTC.

The chain couples TRBV18 to TRBJ2-7, with TRBD2 matching 9 bases. The CDR3 covers 14 residues. CDR1 is KGHSH and CDR2 is LQKENI in the germline V gene. The V segment lost 1 base and the J segment 7 bases; nucleotides outside the gene matches: 5. In DNA, the CDR3 is TGTGCCAGCTCACCACAGCGGGGGGACTCGGAGCAGTACTTC. Amino acid sequence: CASSPQRGDSEQYF. The entire variable domain, with the rest obtained from reference TRBV18 and TRBJ2-7, is as follows: NAGVMQNPRHLVRRRGQEARLRCSPMKGHSHVYWYRQLPEEGLKFMVYLQKENIIDESGMPKERFSAEFPKEGPSILRIQQVVRGDSAAYFCASSPQRGDSEQYFGPGTRLTVT.

The rearrangement links TRBV24-1 to TRBJ2-4; 10 bases agree with TRBD1. This CDR3 is 16 amino acids long. The V segment lost 3 bases and the J segment 4 bases; nucleotides outside the gene matches: 5. Germline lookup yields CDR1 KGHDR and CDR2 SFDVKD. The CDR3 DNA reads as TGTGCCACCAGTGATGCACGGGACAGGGGAAAAAACATTCAGTACTTC. Its translation is CATSDARDRGKNIQYF.

The V and J genes are TRBV2 and TRBJ1-1; D is possibly TRBD1 (5 bases). Germline V gives CDR1 SNHLY, CDR2 FYNNEI. There are 14 residues in the CDR3. Deletions cut 5 bases from V and 1 base from J, with 11 bases between. The CDR3 sequence: CASSNLGGNTEAFF. CDR3 nucleotides: TGTGCCAGCAGTAATCTTGGGGGGAACACTGAAGCTTTCTTT.

This chain connects TRBV3-1 (or the pseudogene TRBV3-2) to TRBJ1-2, with D perhaps TRBD1 (5 bases). Germline assignment: CDR1 LGHDT and CDR2 YNNKEL (reference sequence). Trimming pared 3 bases from V and 4 bases from J, leaving 9 bases between. This CDR3 contains 13 residues. CDR3 DNA sequence: TGTGCCAGCAGCCACCGGGACGGCTATGGCTACACCTTC. This codes for CASSHRDGYGYTF.

The rearrangement uses TRBV19 and TRBJ1-1; unclear D gene. Deletions cut 0 bases from V and 0 bases from J, with 8 bases between. The germline V gene has CDR1 LNHDA and CDR2 SQIVND (reference sequence). The CDR3 is 15 residues long. This chain's CDR3 is CASSIEEGLNTEAFF. In DNA form, the CDR3 reads TGTGCCAGTAGTATAGAGGAGGGATTGAACACTGAAGCTTTCTTT. The full variable domain, completed using reference TRBV19 and TRBJ1-1, is DGGITQSPKYLFRKEGQNVTLSCEQNLNHDAMYWYRQDPGQGLRLIYYSQIVNDFQKGDIAEGYSVSREKKESFPLTVTSAQKNPTAFYLCASSIEEGLNTEAFFGQGTRLTVV.

The count of this clone is one. The rearrangement joins TRBV2 to TRBJ2-3; the match to TRBD2 covers 10 bases. V was clipped by 6 bases and J by 5 bases; unmatched bases: 5. Germline V gives CDR1 SNHLY, CDR2 FYNNEI. This CDR3 comprises 14 residues. CDR3 loop: CASRERGGVDTQYF. The DNA for the CDR3 is TGTGCCAGCAGGGAGCGGGGGGGAGTAGATACGCAGTATTTT.

The chain recombines TRBV11-3 with TRBJ2-2; D uncertain. This CDR3 comprises 14 residues. Per germline, CDR1 SGHNT and CDR2 YENEEA. Trimming cost V 1 base and J 6 bases, with 9 bases left between them. The CDR3 DNA reads TGTGCCAGCAGCTTAGCCCGATTATCCGGGGAGCTGTTTTTT. Its translation: CASSLARLSGELFF.

The chain uses TRBV12-3 or TRBV12-4 and TRBJ2-7; the match to TRBD1 covers 7 bases. V shed 6 bases and J 3 bases; nucleotides not matched to a gene: 5. This CDR3 spans 13 amino acids. The CDR3 spells CASRWDRNYEQYF. The DNA for the CDR3 is TGTGCCAGCAGGTGGGACAGAAACTACGAGCAGTACTTC.

The chain carries TRBV5-4 and TRBJ2-1; perhaps D is TRBD1 or TRBD2 (6 bases each). The V gene lost 4 bases and the J gene lost 15 bases, with 20 bases spanning the gap. The CDR3 contains 13 residues. The germline CDR1 and CDR2 sequences are SGHNT and YYREEE (reference sequence). The chain's CDR3 is CASSGGPGLRGFF. Written as DNA, the CDR3 is TGTGCCAGCAGCGGGGGCCCGGGACTCCGGGGGTTCTTC.

This sequence joins TRBV6-5 and TRBJ2-3; D call uncertain. This CDR3 is built from 14 residues. V dropped 4 bases and J dropped 4 bases, with 12 bases sitting between them. Germline V lookup: CDR1 MNHEY, CDR2 SVGAGI. The CDR3 reads CASSLTAFPDTQYF. The CDR3 bases are TGTGCCAGCAGTTTAACAGCGTTTCCAGATACGCAGTATTTT.

This clone was observed a few times. The chain carries TRBV4-2 and TRBJ2-7; either TRBD1 or TRBD2 may fit D (5 bases each). V was cut by 0 bases and J by 0 bases, with 9 bases left in between. The CDR3 sequence is 15 residues long. The germline CDR1 and CDR2 sequences are LGHNA and YNFKEQ. The CDR3 DNA sequence: TGTGCCAGCAGCCAAGAGGGGGACGGCTCCTACGAGCAGTACTTC. Translated: CASSQEGDGSYEQYF.

V gene TRBV19 combines with J gene TRBJ1-3; D unresolved. V was clipped by 7 bases and J by 0 bases, with 16 bases between them. Germline assignment: CDR1 LNHDA and CDR2 SQIVND (reference sequence). The length of the CDR3 is 16 residues. The CDR3 DNA is TGTGCCAGTACTCAAGGTGCGCTGAGCTCTGGAAACACCATATATTTT. Translating it yields CASTQGALSSGNTIYF.

The chain employs TRBV12-5 and TRBJ2-6, with D tentatively TRBD1 (5 bases). V was clipped by 1 base and J by 4 bases, with 8 bases between them. This CDR3 comprises 15 residues. Germline CDR1 LGHNT, CDR2 FRNRAP. CDR3 sequence reads: CASGLGGFGANVLTF. In DNA form, the CDR3 reads TGTGCTAGTGGTTTGGGGGGCTTCGGGGCCAACGTCCTGACTTTC. Drawing the rest from reference TRBV12-5 and TRBJ2-6, the complete variable domain is DARVTQTPRHKVTEMGQEVTMRCQPILGHNTVFWYRQTMMQGLELLAYFRNRAPLDDSGMPKDRFSAEMPDATLATLKIQPSEPRDSAVYFCASGLGGFGANVLTFGAGSRLTVL.

The chain links TRBV7-9 to TRBJ2-3; 7 bases are a match to TRBD2. J gave up 8 bases and V 5 bases, and 16 bases lay outside the gene matches. CDR3 length: 16 residues. CDR1 is SEHNR and CDR2 is FQNEAQ in the germline V gene (reference sequence). DNA for the CDR3: TGTGCCAGCAGCCACTCCAACTTGGGGGGGGACGGTACGCAGTATTTT. Translated, it gives CASSHSNLGGDGTQYF. The whole variable domain, remainder taken from reference TRBV7-9 and TRBJ2-3, is DTGVSQNPRHKITKRGQNVTFRCDPISEHNRLYWYRQTLGQGPEFLTYFQNEAQLEKSRLLSDRFSAERPKGSFSTLEIQRTEQGDSAMYLCASSHSNLGGDGTQYFGPGTRLTVL.

The V call is TRBV28, the J call TRBJ2-7, with no clear D. This CDR3 is built from 10 residues. Germline CDR1 is MDHEN and CDR2 is SYDVKM. V was cut by 4 bases and J by 6 bases, with 4 bases left in between. CDR3 bases: TGTGCCAGCAGTTATCGCGAGCAGTACTTC. Its protein is CASSYREQYF.

This clone was found once. The chain recombines TRBV19 with TRBJ2-5; D is unresolved. From germline, CDR1 is LNHDA and CDR2 SQIVND (reference sequence). V was trimmed by 1 base and J by 2 bases, leaving 11 bases between them. The CDR3 is 15 amino acids. CDR3 sequence: CASSIVPAEQETQYF. CDR3 in DNA: TGTGCCAGTAGTATAGTGCCCGCAGAACAAGAGACCCAGTACTTC.

CDR3 DNA sequence: TGTGCCACCAGCCCCGACAGAGGGGAACGCAATGAGCAGTTCTTC. It yields the protein CATSPDRGERNEQFF. The chain couples TRBV15 to TRBJ2-1; tentatively, D is TRBD1 or TRBD2 (5 bases each). CDR3 size: 15 residues. V lost 5 bases, J lost 6 bases, and 17 bases lay in between. Germline V gene sequence: CDR1 LNHNV, CDR2 YYDKDF (reference sequence).